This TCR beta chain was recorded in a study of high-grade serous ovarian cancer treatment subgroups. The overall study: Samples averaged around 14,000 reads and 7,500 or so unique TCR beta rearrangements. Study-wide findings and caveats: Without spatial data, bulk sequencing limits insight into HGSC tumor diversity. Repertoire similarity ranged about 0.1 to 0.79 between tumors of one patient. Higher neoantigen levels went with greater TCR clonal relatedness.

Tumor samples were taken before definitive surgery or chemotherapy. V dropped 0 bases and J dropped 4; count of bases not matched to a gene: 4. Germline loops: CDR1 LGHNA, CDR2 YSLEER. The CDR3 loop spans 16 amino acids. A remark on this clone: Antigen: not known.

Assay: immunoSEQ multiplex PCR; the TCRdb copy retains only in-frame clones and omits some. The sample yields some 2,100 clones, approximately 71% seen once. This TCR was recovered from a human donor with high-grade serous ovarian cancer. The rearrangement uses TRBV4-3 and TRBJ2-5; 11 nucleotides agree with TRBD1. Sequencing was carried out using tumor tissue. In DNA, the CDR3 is TGCGCCAGCAGCCAAGACCGGACAGGGGGCGGAGAGACCCAGTACTTC. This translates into CASSQDRTGGGETQYF.